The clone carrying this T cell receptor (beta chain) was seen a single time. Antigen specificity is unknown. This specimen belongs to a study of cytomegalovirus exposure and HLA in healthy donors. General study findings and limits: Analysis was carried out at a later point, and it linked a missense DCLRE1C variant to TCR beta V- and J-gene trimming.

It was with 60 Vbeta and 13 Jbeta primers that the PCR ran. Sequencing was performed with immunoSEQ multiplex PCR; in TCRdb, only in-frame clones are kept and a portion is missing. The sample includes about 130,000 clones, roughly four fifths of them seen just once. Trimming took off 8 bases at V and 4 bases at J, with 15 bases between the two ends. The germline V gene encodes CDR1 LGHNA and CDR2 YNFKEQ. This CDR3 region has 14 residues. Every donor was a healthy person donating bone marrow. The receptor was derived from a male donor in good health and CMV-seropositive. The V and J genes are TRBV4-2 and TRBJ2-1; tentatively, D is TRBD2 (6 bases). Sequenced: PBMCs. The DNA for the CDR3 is TGTGCCAGCGGTCTAGCGAGACTTTACAATGAGCAGTTCTTC. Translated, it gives CASGLARLYNEQFF.